This record covers a single T cell receptor (beta chain). Method: immunoSEQ multiplex PCR; TCRdb's copy keeps in-frame clones and lacks some. The sample holds approximately 270,000 clones; 80% to 90% are singletons and the top ten take approximately 1%. The sample belongs to a study of cytomegalovirus exposure and HLA in healthy donors. The donors were members of the approximately 110-subject validation cohort (separate from the roughly 670-subject first cohort). Sequencing input: PBMCs. The receptor was derived from a woman between 18 and 29 years old in good health and CMV-seronegative.

The CDR3 DNA sequence: TGTGCCAGCAGTTTATTGGGGCCCTTAAGTGGCGGGAGGCCTCCTCAGTACTTC. Protein product: CASSLLGPLSGGRPPQYF. The chain couples TRBV27 to TRBJ2-7; 8 positions match TRBD2. V was clipped by 1 base and J by 10 bases; unmatched bases: 21. The germline V gene has CDR1 MNHEY and CDR2 SMNVEV (reference sequence). The CDR3 has 18 residues.